What follows are 20 T cell receptor beta chains derived from one specimen sequenced in a study of technical replicates of blood from several donors. Here immunoSEQ multiplex PCR was the method, and the copy in TCRdb shows in-frame clones only, minus some. The table has around 83,000 clones, more than 85% seen once; the top ten hold approximately 0.4%. The sample comprised T cells isolated from PBMCs. The receptors shown here come from a human donor in good health. Some clones in this sample may be carry-over from other donors' samples.

The chain is built from TRBV6-6 and TRBJ1-2; no reliable D call. Germline-derived CDR1 and CDR2 are MNHNY and SVGAGI (reference sequence). V dropped 2 bases and J dropped 2 bases, with 15 bases sitting between them. CDR3 length: 16 amino acids. The CDR3 reads CASSYEAGPANYGYTF. The CDR3 nucleotides read TGTGCCAGCAGTTACGAAGCGGGCCCGGCAAACTATGGCTACACCTTC.

This chain connects TRBV4-2 to TRBJ1-2; TRBD1 aligns across 8 bases. Germline V CDR1 and CDR2: LGHNA, YNFKEQ. This CDR3 spans 15 amino acids. The ends lost 0 bases at V and 7 bases at J; junction bases unmatched: 7. CDR3 amino acids: CASSQDTGGIGGYTF. CDR3 nucleotide sequence: TGTGCCAGCAGCCAAGACACAGGGGGTATTGGTGGCTACACCTTC.

A single count supports this clone. The genes are TRBV18 and TRBJ1-2, with TRBD1 identical over 9 bases. The CDR3 contains 18 residues. Trimming took 3 bases from V and 3 from J; bases not matched to a gene: 14. Germline CDR1 reads KGHSH; CDR2 reads LQKENI. The CDR3 region has the DNA TGTGCCAGCTCACCGGGACAGGGTTGGGAATCTCGTTACTATGGCTACACCTTC. Amino acids: CASSPGQGWESRYYGYTF.

The chain uses TRBV7-2 and TRBJ2-4, with 10 bases identical to TRBD2. The trim removed 6 bases at V and 1 base at J, leaving 12 bases unmatched. The germline V gene encodes CDR1 SGHTA and CDR2 FQGNSA. CDR3 length: 18 residues. CDR3 amino acids: CASSHNPGTSVAKNIQYF. The CDR3 DNA follows: TGTGCCAGCAGTCATAACCCGGGGACTAGCGTTGCCAAAAACATTCAGTACTTC. The entire variable domain, with the rest obtained from reference TRBV7-2 and TRBJ2-4, is as follows: GAGVSQSPSNKVTEKGKDVELRCDPISGHTALYWYRQSLGQGLEFLIYFQGNSAPDKSGLPSDRFSAERTGGSVSTLTIQRTQQEDSAVYLCASSHNPGTSVAKNIQYFGAGTRLSVL.

The V gene is TRBV28, the J gene TRBJ1-5; 7 nucleotides align to TRBD1. Trimming at V came to 8 bases and at J to 6 bases, leaving 4 bases not matched to a gene. This CDR3 has 12 amino acids. The germline CDR1 and CDR2 sequences are MDHEN and SYDVKM. The CDR3 region is CASDRALQPQHF. The CDR3 coding sequence is TGTGCCAGCGACAGGGCCCTTCAGCCCCAGCATTTT.

This clone has just one count. The CDR3, as DNA: TGCAGCGTTGCCGGACTAGCGGACACCTACGAGCAGTACTTC. Translating gives CSVAGLADTYEQYF. This chain links TRBV29-1 with TRBJ2-7; 10 nucleotides match TRBD2. This CDR3 comprises 14 residues. Trimming cost V 4 bases and J 2 bases; bases outside gene matches: 5. Germline values: CDR1 SQVTM, CDR2 ANQGSEA.

The chain combines TRBV6-6 with TRBJ2-1, with 10 bases identical to TRBD2. V dropped 5 bases and J dropped 7; count of bases not matched to a gene: 11. Per the germline V gene, CDR1 is MNHNY and CDR2 is SVGAGI (reference sequence). The length of the CDR3 is 16 residues. The CDR3 region is CASSTEAGGPVNEQFF. CDR3 DNA: TGTGCCAGCAGTACCGAAGCGGGAGGGCCGGTGAATGAGCAGTTCTTC.

The J gene is TRBJ2-3, the V gene TRBV12-5, with a tentative D call TRBD2 (5 bases). With 2 bases removed from V and 2 bases from J, the gap between germline ends came to 8 bases. This CDR3 is 14 amino acids long. Germline CDR1 is LGHNT and CDR2 is FRNRAP. The CDR3: CASGLTSYTDTQYF. For the CDR3, the DNA is TGTGCTAGTGGTTTGACTAGTTACACAGATACGCAGTATTTT.

This clone was seen only once. This sequence joins TRBV6-5 and TRBJ1-2, with 7 bases fitting TRBD1. The ends lost 5 bases at V and 5 bases at J; junction bases unmatched: 5. The V gene's germline CDR1 is MNHEY and CDR2 SVGAGI. The CDR3 sequence is 13 residues long. The CDR3 region has the DNA TGTGCCAGCAGTCCCGGACAGGCGTATGGCTACACCTTC. Its translation is CASSPGQAYGYTF.

In its sample, this clone was seen once. The V and J genes are TRBV28 and TRBJ2-3, with a possible D match to TRBD2 (5 bases). The V and J ends lost 3 bases and 0 bases respectively, with 16 bases between them. The CDR3 extends over 17 amino acids. Germline CDR1 reads MDHEN; CDR2 reads SYDVKM. DNA of the CDR3: TGTGCCAGCAGTTTGCCTAGCTTTCGGTCTAGCACAGATACGCAGTATTTT. It yields the protein CASSLPSFRSSTDTQYF.

There are many counts of this clone. The CDR3 loop is CASSLNGGMVANVLTF. The CDR3 coding sequence is TGCGCCAGCAGCTTGAATGGGGGCATGGTGGCCAACGTCCTGACTTTC. This rearrangement joins TRBV5-1 to TRBJ2-6, with D perhaps matching TRBD1 (6 bases). The V gene lost 1 base and the J gene lost 6 bases, with 14 bases spanning the gap. The CDR3 length is 16 residues. The germline V gene encodes CDR1 SGHRS and CDR2 YFSETQ. The full variable domain, rest sourced from reference TRBV5-1 and TRBJ2-6, is KAGVTQTPRYLIKTRGQQVTLSCSPISGHRSVSWYQQTPGQGLQFLFEYFSETQRNKGNFPGRFSGRQFSNSRSEMNVSTLELGDSALYLCASSLNGGMVANVLTFGAGSRLTVL.

V gene TRBV6-5 combines with J gene TRBJ2-2; 7 positions agree with TRBD2. Germline CDR1 is MNHEY and CDR2 is SVGAGI. There are 15 residues in the CDR3. After removal of 8 bases from V and 5 bases from J, the junction contained 11 bases not matched to a gene. The CDR3 coding sequence is TGTGCCAGCCGGCCGGGAGGCGGCTGGACCGGGGAGCTGTTTTTT. Protein product: CASRPGGGWTGELFF.

This chain links TRBV5-6 with TRBJ2-2; no clear D gene. This CDR3 comprises 13 residues. Trimming shortened V by 4 bases and J by 4 bases, and 8 bases separated the two germline ends. Looked up from germline, CDR1 is SGHDT and CDR2 is YYEEEE. Here the CDR3 reads CASSPSGTGELFF. CDR3 nucleotide sequence: TGTGCCAGCAGCCCCTCGGGCACCGGGGAGCTGTTTTTT. Filled out from reference TRBV5-6 and TRBJ2-2, the complete variable domain reads DAGVTQSPTHLIKTRGQQVTLRCSPKSGHDTVSWYQQALGQGPQFIFQYYEEEERQRGNFPDRFSGHQFPNYSSELNVNALLLGDSALYLCASSPSGTGELFFGEGSRLTVL.

The CDR3 bases are TGTGCCAGCAGTTACGAAGCTAGCGGCTCCTACGAGCAGTACTTC. Its protein product is CASSYEASGSYEQYF. The rearrangement links TRBV6-5 to TRBJ2-7; TRBD2 matches at 7 bases. This CDR3 region has 15 residues. Germline CDR1 and CDR2: MNHEY and SVGAGI. The junction had 4 bases not matched to a gene; V was cut back by 2 bases and J by 0 bases.

As DNA, the CDR3 is TGCGCCAGCAGCCAAGGCGGGAGCTTCTTCTCCTACAATGAGCAGTTCTTC. This translates into CASSQGGSFFSYNEQFF. The rearrangement links TRBV4-1 to TRBJ2-1, with 7 bases fitting TRBD2. Per germline, CDR1 MGHRA and CDR2 YSYEKL. This CDR3 has 17 amino acids. V lost 1 base, J lost 0 bases, and 6 bases stayed unmatched.

In its sample, this clone was seen once. The chain is built from TRBV6-1 and TRBJ1-2; D might be TRBD1 (5 bases). With 3 bases removed from V and 5 bases from J, the gap between germline ends came to 10 bases. Germline loops: CDR1 MNHNS, CDR2 SASEGT. This CDR3 has 13 residues. CDR3 amino acids: CASSDWGLYGYTF. CDR3 bases: TGTGCCAGCAGTGACTGGGGCCTATATGGCTACACCTTC.

The chain has TRBV7-8 and TRBJ2-3; no reliable D call. The V and J ends lost 1 base and 3 bases respectively, with 8 bases between them. The CDR3 spans 14 residues. Germline V gives CDR1 SGHVS, CDR2 FQNEAQ. The CDR3 protein is CASSLDRHTDTQYF. DNA for the CDR3: TGTGCCAGCAGCTTAGACAGACATACAGATACGCAGTATTTT.

This clone was seen a single time. The chain joins TRBV4-2 to TRBJ2-3; 7 nucleotides align to TRBD2. The J segment lost 8 bases and the V segment lost 1 base, leaving 9 bases of the junction unmatched. The CDR3 contains 15 residues. CDR1 and CDR2 from the germline V gene are LGHNA and YNFKEQ. The CDR3 loop is CASSQVSSGTGTQYF. The CDR3, as DNA: TGTGCCAGCAGCCAAGTGTCTAGCGGTACGGGTACGCAGTATTTT.

This chain joins TRBV11-3 and TRBJ2-3; a possible D gene is TRBD2 (5 bases). CDR3 length: 13 residues. Trimming shortened V by 7 bases and J by 6 bases, and 14 bases separated the two germline ends. Germline loops: CDR1 SGHNT, CDR2 YENEEA. CDR3 in DNA: TGTGCCAGCACCCTGGGGAGCGCCGATACGCAGTATTTT. Translated, it gives CASTLGSADTQYF.

V gene TRBV7-2 combines with J gene TRBJ2-1; 11 nucleotides agree with TRBD2. V shed 4 bases, J shed 8 bases, and the junction held 4 bases outside the gene matches. This CDR3 is built from 14 residues. Germline CDR1 reads SGHTA; CDR2 reads FQGNSA. The CDR3 bases are TGTGCCAGCAGCTGGACTAGCGGGCCGGATGAGCAGTTCTTC. It encodes CASSWTSGPDEQFF.